This TCR beta chain originates from a study of CD8 T cells in ankylosing spondylitis (dated by TCRdb to the late 2010s). With regard to the full study: The study profiled T cell receptor beta repertoires in healthy donors and ankylosing spondylitis patients to find disease-linked TCR variants. Samples of peripheral blood were taken, and for ankylosing spondylitis patients, synovial fluid was collected as well. In total, the full study cohort was made up of nearly 110 healthy donors and 25 to 30 ankylosing spondylitis patients.

What the authors observed across the whole study: Blood from ankylosing spondylitis patients appeared to be characterized by a TCR beta motif made up of seven or eight highly homologous amino acid variants. Significant enrichment of the disease-linked clones was reported in matched synovial fluid samples from ankylosing spondylitis patients. The disease-linked clones showed a CD8+ phenotype and occurred at relatively low frequencies in peripheral blood. Some motif variants were previously reported in synovial fluid and blood of reactive arthritis patients, suggesting common disease-initiation mechanisms.

Points on this clonotype: It has no known antigen specificity. No clone much larger than this one lies a single base away; base qualities are absent.

Trimming removed 4 bases from V and 7 bases from J, leaving 17 bases between the germline ends. As encoded in the germline V gene, CDR1 is SGHRS while CDR2 is YFSETQ. The CDR3, from cysteine to phenylalanine, totals 15 residues. Solely the CDR3 DNA is kept, with 45 bases framed from the first base. The reads were generated on an Illumina HiSeq 2500. Quantitative 5'-RACE with molecular barcodes was the method used to prepare the TCR beta libraries. In the paper's pipeline: A new computational method based on a probabilistic model of VDJ rearrangement was used to identify disease-linked TCR variants. The raw public data were reprocessed by TCRdb itself: fastp quality trimming at Q25, MiXCR clonotype calling, in-frame beta chains only. Rows with one shared CDR3 protein collapse into an entry with the most common genes and DNA. The V and J calls and clone size come from TCRdb's table, not from the authors' own analysis. Across this sample there are under 850,000 distinct CDR3 sequences, with roughly 20% seen only once. The ten most abundant clones make up about 20% of the sample.

The V and J genes are TRBV5-1 and TRBJ1-4; the D segment could be TRBD1, given 6 matching bases. The material sequenced was blood, either unsorted or a sorted T cell fraction (not recorded which). The TCR comes from a male donor with ankylosing spondylitis. The bases read TGCGCCAGCAGCACCCTGGGGGGGGCTGTTGAAAAACTGTTTTTT. This gives the protein CASSTLGGAVEKLFF.